This T cell receptor (beta chain) emerged from a study of blood T cell repertoires in COVID-19. There are 14 residues in the CDR3. V lost 6 bases to trimming and J lost 4 bases; unmatched junction nucleotides: 6. Germline V lookup: CDR1 MNHEY, CDR2 SVGAGI. Study members were between 18 and 89 years old and lived in 25 or so US regions. Recovered status in Cohort 3 required two negative PCRs, clearance, or symptom resolution. Original handling: Amplification with reference gene primers provided the estimates of nucleated cell counts. The repertoire was sequenced with immunoSEQ multiplex PCR; TCRdb's copy has only in-frame clones and lacks some. D and trimming come from the DNA, and the V and J calls and clone size come from that table. The sample contains some 320,000 clones, 89% of which appear only once.

The J gene is TRBJ1-5, the V gene TRBV6-5, with 7 bases that match TRBD1. Sequenced sample: PBMCs or T cells enriched from blood (not recorded which). The sequence came from a man in his fifties or sixties who had recovered from COVID-19. Written as DNA, the CDR3 is TGTGCCAGCAGGTCGACAGGGATTAATCAGCCCCAGCATTTT. Its translation is CASRSTGINQPQHF.